This TCR beta chain was identified during a study of cytomegalovirus exposure and HLA in healthy donors. Whole-study results and caveats: Upon later analysis, HLA-associated TCR beta chains proved more clonally expanded than other, equally common chains. Most TCRs appeared rarely, but some public TCRs recurred in many donors. Specific recognition of CMV antigens was confirmed in vitro for a few chains (all CMV-associated). Of the V segments, some could not be distinguished, including TRBV6-2 and TRBV6-3, and were excluded.

Use of 60 Vbeta and 13 Jbeta primers characterized the PCR. Repertoires were generated with immunoSEQ multiplex PCR, while TCRdb's copy carries only in-frame clones and drops some. Of 230,000 or so clones detected, 85% to 95% appear once; the ten largest clones hold 1.5% to 2%. With respect to this clone: No antigen is known for it.

Germline CDR1 reads SQVTM; CDR2 reads ANQGSEA. Trimming removed 8 bases from V and 7 bases from J, with 15 bases in between. The CDR3 has 11 residues. The chain carries TRBV29-1 and TRBJ2-7, with a weak D call TRBD2 (7 bases). The clonotype originates from a girl aged 2 to 10 in good health and CMV-seronegative. Sequenced sample: PBMCs. The DNA for the CDR3 is TGCAGCTTTCGGGGGGCGAAGGAGCAGTACTTC. It translates to CSFRGAKEQYF.